This T cell receptor (beta chain) appears in the sequencing data of a study of blood T cell repertoires in COVID-19. The method was immunoSEQ multiplex PCR; TCRdb's version includes in-frame clones alone and lacks a portion of them. Among under 250,000 clones listed, roughly 81% were seen once. CDR1 is SGHTA and CDR2 is FQGNSA in the germline V gene. This CDR3 spans 13 amino acids. Deletions cut 3 bases from V and 2 bases from J, with 7 bases between. The clonotype comes from a woman aged 45-65 years with active or convalescent COVID-19. This sequence joins TRBV7-2 and TRBJ1-2; D possibly corresponds to TRBD1 (5 bases). The sequencing sample was made of peripheral blood. The CDR3 bases are TGTGCCAGCAGCTTCGACAGAAACTATGGCTACACCTTC. It codes for CASSFDRNYGYTF.